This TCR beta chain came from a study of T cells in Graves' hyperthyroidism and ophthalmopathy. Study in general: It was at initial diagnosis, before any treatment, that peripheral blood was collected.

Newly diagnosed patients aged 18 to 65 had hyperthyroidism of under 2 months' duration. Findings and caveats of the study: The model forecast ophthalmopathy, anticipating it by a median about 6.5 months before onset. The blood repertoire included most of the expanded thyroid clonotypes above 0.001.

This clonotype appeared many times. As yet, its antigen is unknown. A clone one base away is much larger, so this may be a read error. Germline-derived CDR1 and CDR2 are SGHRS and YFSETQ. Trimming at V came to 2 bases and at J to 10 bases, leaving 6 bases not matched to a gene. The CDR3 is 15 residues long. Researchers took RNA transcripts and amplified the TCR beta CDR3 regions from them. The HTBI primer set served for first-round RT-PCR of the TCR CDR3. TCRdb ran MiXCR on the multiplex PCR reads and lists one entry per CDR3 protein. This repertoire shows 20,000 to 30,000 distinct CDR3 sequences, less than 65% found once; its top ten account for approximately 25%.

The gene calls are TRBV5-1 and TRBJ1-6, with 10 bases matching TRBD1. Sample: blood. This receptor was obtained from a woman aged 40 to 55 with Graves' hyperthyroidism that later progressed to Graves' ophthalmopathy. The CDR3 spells CASSFDGQGESPLHF. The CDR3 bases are TGCGCCAGCAGCTTTGACGGACAGGGGGAGTCACCCCTCCACTTT.